The 15 T cell receptor beta chains listed next were all sequenced from one sample in a study of response to subunit inactivated influenza vaccine. A single record per CDR3 protein comes from TCRdb applying MiXCR to the RT-PCR reads. In the table there are 500,000 to 600,000 distinct CDR3 sequences, around 15% of which are singletons. The material sequenced was PBMCs from blood, taken 11 to 12 days after vaccination. The receptor set was obtained from a man aged 50 to 59 who received an inactivated influenza vaccine.

The chain is built from TRBV4-2 and TRBJ2-7; the match to TRBD2 covers 13 bases. The germline gives CDR1 LGHNA, CDR2 YNFKEQ. Trimming at V came to 0 bases and at J to 7 bases, leaving 15 bases not matched to a gene. This CDR3 comprises 19 residues. The chain's CDR3 is CASSQDALGTSGNRLEQYF. DNA of the CDR3: TGTGCCAGCAGCCAAGATGCCCTTGGGACTAGCGGGAACCGGTTGGAGCAGTACTTC.

CDR3 DNA: TGTGCCAGCAGCTTAGCGAGACAGGGGATCAACACTGAAGCTTTCTTT. Protein sequence: CASSLARQGINTEAFF. The chain recombines TRBV7-6 with TRBJ1-1; 8 nucleotides match TRBD1. J lost 2 bases, V lost 0 bases, and 5 bases had no gene match. Germline V gene lookup returns CDR1 SGHVS and CDR2 FNYEAQ. The CDR3 has 16 residues.

The chain couples TRBV27 to TRBJ2-7; D ambiguous. The CDR3 loop spans 15 amino acids. The germline CDR1 and CDR2 sequences are MNHEY and SMNVEV (reference sequence). The V end was cut by 6 bases, the J end by 7 bases, with 22 bases between. CDR3: CASRFRGTPPGEQYF. CDR3 in DNA: TGTGCCAGCAGATTCCGTGGCACCCCTCCGGGTGAGCAGTACTTC.

The chain joins TRBV12-3 or TRBV12-4 to TRBJ1-3; D may be TRBD1 (5 bases). The CDR3 totals 15 residues. The V end was cut by 6 bases, the J end by 0 bases, with 12 bases between. The CDR3 sequence is CASSRQLISGNTIYF. The CDR3 DNA is TGTGCCAGCAGCCGACAGTTGATCTCTGGAAACACCATATATTTT.

The rearrangement joins TRBV11-2 to TRBJ2-7; unclear D gene. Germline CDR1 reads SGHAT; CDR2 reads FQNNGV. This CDR3 is 14 amino acids long. With 2 bases removed from V and 3 bases from J, the gap between germline ends came to 11 bases. CDR3 amino acids: CASSLTRTGYEQYF. Written as DNA, the CDR3 is TGTGCCAGCAGCTTAACCCGGACCGGCTACGAGCAGTACTTC.

A few counts support this clonotype. The CDR3 sequence is CASSFRGTGSQPQHF. In DNA, the CDR3 is TGTGCCAGCAGCTTTAGGGGGACAGGGAGTCAGCCCCAGCATTTT. The chain couples TRBV7-8 to TRBJ1-5, with 9 positions matching TRBD1. Looked up from germline, CDR1 is SGHVS and CDR2 is FQNEAQ. The V segment lost 3 bases and the J segment 6 bases; nucleotides outside the gene matches: 6. The CDR3 contains 15 residues.

This clonotype has only a few counts. The V and J genes are TRBV20-1 and TRBJ2-5, with D possibly being TRBD1 or TRBD2 (5 bases each). The CDR3 extends over 16 amino acids. V lost 5 bases and J 1 base, leaving 20 bases between the germline ends. Germline V CDR1 and CDR2: DFQATT, SNEGSKA (reference sequence). This chain's CDR3 is CSAFSPGTGVQETQYF. DNA for the CDR3: TGCAGTGCTTTCTCCCCCGGGACCGGAGTCCAAGAGACCCAGTACTTC.

This rearrangement joins TRBV5-1 to TRBJ2-3; TRBD2 matches 10 bases. The V gene end was trimmed by 3 bases and the J gene end by 2 bases; junction bases not matched to a gene: 6. Germline CDR1 SGHRS, CDR2 YFSETQ. The length of the CDR3 is 16 residues. The CDR3 DNA sequence: TGCGCCAGCAGCTACTATAGCGGGGGGAACACAGATACGCAGTATTTT. Translating it yields CASSYYSGGNTDTQYF. The variable domain in full, completed from reference TRBV5-1 and TRBJ2-3, reads KAGVTQTPRYLIKTRGQQVTLSCSPISGHRSVSWYQQTPGQGLQFLFEYFSETQRNKGNFPGRFSGRQFSNSRSEMNVSTLELGDSALYLCASSYYSGGNTDTQYFGPGTRLTVL.

J is TRBJ2-7 and V is TRBV15, with D perhaps matching TRBD1 or TRBD2 (5 bases each). In germline, CDR1 is LNHNV, CDR2 YYDKDF (reference sequence). With 1 base removed from V and 3 bases from J, the gap between germline ends came to 16 bases. The CDR3 covers 16 residues. The chain's CDR3 is CATSRGGFQGDYEQYF. The CDR3, as DNA: TGTGCCACCAGCAGAGGCGGTTTCCAGGGAGACTACGAGCAGTACTTC.

This clonotype was recorded a few times. The chain recombines TRBV12-3 or TRBV12-4 with TRBJ2-2; D gene unclear. Trimming pared 6 bases from V and 2 bases from J, leaving 13 bases between. The CDR3 extends over 15 amino acids. CDR3 loop: CASSVPTRNTGELFF. In DNA, the CDR3 is TGTGCCAGCAGCGTCCCGACCCGAAACACCGGGGAGCTGTTTTTT.

In this sample, this clonotype turned up a few times. The CDR3 DNA reads as TGTGCCAGCAGCGACAGGGTTAGCAATCAGCCCCAGCATTTT. It is translated as CASSDRVSNQPQHF. V is TRBV12-3 or TRBV12-4 and J is TRBJ1-5; 7 nucleotides agree with TRBD1. The V segment lost 6 bases and the J segment 0 bases; nucleotides outside the gene matches: 2. There are 14 residues in the CDR3.

This clonotype has just a few counts. V usage is TRBV14 and J usage is TRBJ1-1; D possibly corresponds to TRBD1 (5 bases). V was cut by 4 bases and J by 10 bases, with 16 bases left in between. Germline loops: CDR1 SGHDN, CDR2 FVKESK. The CDR3 sequence is 13 residues long. CDR3 in DNA: TGTGCCAGCAGCCGACAAAGCAGGGACCGAGCTTTCTTT. Protein sequence: CASSRQSRDRAFF.

DNA of the CDR3: TGTGCCAGCAGCTACCCACCGGGACAGCAAGAGACCCAGTACTTC. This translates into CASSYPPGQQETQYF. The genes are TRBV7-9 and TRBJ2-5, with TRBD1 identical over 7 bases. Germline V gives CDR1 SEHNR, CDR2 FQNEAQ (reference sequence). The CDR3 covers 15 residues. J was trimmed by 2 bases and V by 4 bases; bases with no gene match: 7.

This clonotype was seen more than once but under ten times. The chain couples TRBV4-1 to TRBJ2-1; D is uncertain. Germline V gene lookup returns CDR1 MGHRA and CDR2 YSYEKL. The CDR3 is 14 amino acids. The germline V and J ends were trimmed by 0 bases and 9 bases, with 12 bases remaining between them. The chain's CDR3 is CASSQEPRSFEQFF. The CDR3 coding sequence is TGCGCCAGCAGCCAAGAGCCGCGGTCCTTTGAGCAGTTCTTC.

This chain's CDR3 is CASSPGYGSPLHF. The CDR3 region has the DNA TGCGCCAGCAGCCCGGGTTATGGTTCACCCCTCCACTTT. The chain employs TRBV5-1 and TRBJ1-6; D is undetermined. The V gene lost 4 bases and the J gene lost 9 bases, with 11 bases spanning the gap. Per the germline V gene, CDR1 is SGHRS and CDR2 is YFSETQ. This CDR3 contains 13 residues.